The clone carrying this T cell receptor (beta chain) was seen ten or more times. Its antigen is undetermined. The data were obtained in a study of T cells after yellow fever vaccination. As TCR cDNA was made by 5'RACE template switching, a universal primer site and UMIs were added. TCRdb analysed the 5' RACE reads with MiXCR anew, one entry per CDR3 protein. Here the sample spans approximately 350,000 distinct CDR3 sequences, around 10% being singletons. Overall study results and limits: A weaker secondary response peaked on day 5, the primary on day 15.

The length of the CDR3 is 14 residues. CDR1 is SEHNR and CDR2 is FQNEAQ in the germline V gene (reference sequence). Trimming removed 5 bases from V and 0 bases from J, with 10 bases in between. The chain has TRBV7-9 and TRBJ1-1, with D possibly being TRBD1 (5 bases). The input for sequencing was PBMCs, taken on the day of the first yellow fever vaccination. This TCR derives from a man between 18 and 29 years old who received the YFV17D yellow fever vaccine. The CDR3 sequence: CASSLGDVNTEAFF. The DNA for the CDR3 is TGTGCCAGCAGCCTTGGGGACGTGAACACTGAAGCTTTCTTT.